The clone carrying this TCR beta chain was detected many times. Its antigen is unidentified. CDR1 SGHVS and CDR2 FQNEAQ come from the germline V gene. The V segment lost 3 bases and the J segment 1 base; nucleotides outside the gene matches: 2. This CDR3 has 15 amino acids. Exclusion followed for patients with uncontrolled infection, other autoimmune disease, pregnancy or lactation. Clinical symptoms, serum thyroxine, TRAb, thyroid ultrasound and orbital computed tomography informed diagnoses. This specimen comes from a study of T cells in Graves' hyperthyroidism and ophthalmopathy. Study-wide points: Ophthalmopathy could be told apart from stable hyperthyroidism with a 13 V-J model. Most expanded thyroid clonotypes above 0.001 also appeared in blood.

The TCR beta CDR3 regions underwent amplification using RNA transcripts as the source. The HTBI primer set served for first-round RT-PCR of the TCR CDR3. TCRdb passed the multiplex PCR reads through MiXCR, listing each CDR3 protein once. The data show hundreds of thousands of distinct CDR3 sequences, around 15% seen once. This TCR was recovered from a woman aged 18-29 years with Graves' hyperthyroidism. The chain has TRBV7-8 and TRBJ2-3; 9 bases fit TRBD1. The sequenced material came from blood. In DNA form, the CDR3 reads TGTGCCAGCAGCTTCCGGGACAGGGGCACAGATACGCAGTATTTT. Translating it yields CASSFRDRGTDTQYF.